Listed below are T cell receptor beta chains from one sample, sequenced in a study of T cell repertoires in ileal Crohn's disease. Generated by immunoSEQ multiplex PCR, the TCRdb table keeps only in-frame clones and is missing some. In the table there are 1,000 to 1,500 clones, 95% of which are singletons. Sample: ileal tissue. The receptors shown here come from an adult with Crohn's disease. Both conserved end residues are part of each CDR3. Each record gives: J gene, V gene, CDR3 protein.

TRBJ1-1 TRBV2 CATREQIEAFF
TRBJ1-2 TRBV19 CASSSTANYGYTF
TRBJ2-7 TRBV7-6 CASSLGGNYEQYF
TRBJ2-2 TRBV4-3 CASSQDAGPWADTGELFF
TRBJ1-2 TRBV5-6 CASSLAGDRVYGYTF
TRBJ2-1 TRBV11-1 CASSLASGSYNEQFF
TRBJ2-7 TRBV7-8 CASSPHQGPSYEQYF
TRBJ2-2 TRBV28 CASSDWTGANTGELFF
TRBJ1-5 TRBV7-8 CASSLTSNNQPQHF
TRBJ1-6 TRBV28 CASSFPGVESPLHF
TRBJ2-5 TRBV4-3 CASSQDFSGGVETQYF
TRBJ2-3 TRBV29-1 CSVDSGQGATDTQYF
TRBJ1-2 TRBV7-2 CASSSRQGAGRYGYTF
TRBJ1-5 TRBV6-5 CASSYKGNQPQHF
TRBJ1-5 TRBV10-2 CASRRTSQGSQHF
TRBJ1-6 TRBV5-4 CASSGLAQQAEPHF
TRBJ1-1 TRBV5-1 CASSPGLNTEAFF
TRBJ2-1 TRBV27 CASSYRVVSSYNEQFF
TRBJ1-1 TRBV30 CAWSLGYEAFF
TRBJ2-1 TRBV4-3 CASSQPRYSYSYNEQFF
TRBJ1-5 TRBV14 CASSQDRSGVRGGPNQPQHF
TRBJ2-1 TRBV19 CASRSAPGTSGVNEQFF
TRBJ2-7 TRBV7-6 CASSSTGTSGFAEQYF
TRBJ1-1 TRBV6-6 CASSQPGNTEAFF
TRBJ2-7 TRBV10-3 CAIRADINYEQYF
TRBJ2-2 TRBV19 CASNPSEAGELFF
TRBJ2-1 TRBV7-9 CASSLGTGVNNEQFF
TRBJ1-1 TRBV29-1 CSVQSGGRPEAFF
TRBJ2-5 TRBV7-2 CASSPQRGGSETQYF
TRBJ2-7 TRBV2 CASSEKGGKSSEQYF
TRBJ2-1 TRBV27 CASRDRDSSYNEQFF
TRBJ1-2 TRBV13 CASSIEGRGYTF